The subject of this entry is one TCR beta chain. The sample comes from a study of blood T cell repertoires in COVID-19. Germline V gene sequence: CDR1 KGHSH, CDR2 LQKENI. V gave up 1 base and J gave up 4 bases; unmatched junction bases: 20. CDR3 length: 20 amino acids. Under the authors' procedure: Using reference gene primer amplification, nucleated cell counts were estimated. Generated by immunoSEQ multiplex PCR, the TCRdb table keeps only in-frame clones and is missing some. The V and J calls and clone size were taken over from that table, and D and trimming were inferred from the DNA. The sample has under 250,000 clones, about 79% seen once; the top ten hold about 8.9%.

The chain uses TRBV18 and TRBJ1-2, with TRBD1 matching over 8 bases. Source material: peripheral blood. This receptor was identified in an older man with acute or convalescent COVID-19. In DNA form, the CDR3 reads TGTGCCAGCTCACCACTTCGAAGGGGGGTCGGACAGGGAACGGGCTATGGCTACACCTTC. It yields the protein CASSPLRRGVGQGTGYGYTF.